The rows below give T cell receptor beta chains drawn from one sample of a study of tumor-infiltrating lymphocytes in oesophageal squamous cell carcinoma. TCRdb re-derived calls from the PCR reads in MiXCR, one entry per CDR3 protein. The sample comprises about 12,000 distinct CDR3 sequences, around 54% of which are singletons, and 32% rests with the top ten. Sample: esophageal tumor tissue. These receptors were obtained from a female donor with esophageal squamous cell carcinoma. Both conserved end residues are part of each CDR3. D genes are given only for firm matches. Rows give clone size only sometimes, using once, few, many, or a class for an expanded clone.

v_call	clone_size	d_call	cdr3_length	j_call	cdr3_nt	cdr3_aa
TRBV7-4	NA	NA	13	TRBJ2-7	TGTGCCAGCACCCTGGCTAGCGCAGATACGCAGTACTTC	CASTLASADTQYF
TRBV12-3/TRBV12-4	few	TRBD2	16	TRBJ2-1	TGTGCCAGCAGTTCACAGCGGGGGGCGACCTACAATGAGCAGTTCTTC	CASSSQRGATYNEQFF
TRBV24-1	NA	NA	13	TRBJ2-7	TGTGCCACCAGTGATACAACCTCCTACGAGCAGTACTTC	CATSDTTSYEQYF
TRBV5-4	many	NA	14	TRBJ2-7	TGTGCCAGCAGCCCTATAGGACGGATCTACGAGCAGTACTTC	CASSPIGRIYEQYF
TRBV7-9	medium-sized	NA	12	TRBJ1-5	TGTGCCAGCAGCGACGGTGGTCAGCCCCAGCATTTT	CASSDGGQPQHF
TRBV7-2	NA	TRBD1	15	TRBJ2-7	TGTGCCAGCAGCTTAGTGGGACAGGTAGGCTACGAGCAGTACTTC	CASSLVGQVGYEQYF
TRBV24-1	NA	TRBD1	15	TRBJ2-1	TGTGCCACCAGTGCCGGGACAGGGGGCTCAAATGAGCAGTTCTTC	CATSAGTGGSNEQFF
TRBV7-8	many	TRBD1	13	TRBJ1-4	TGTGCCAGCAGCTTACTGACAGGGGGGAAACTGTTTTTT	CASSLLTGGKLFF
TRBV7-2	NA	TRBD2	17	TRBJ2-2	TGTGCCAGCAGCCAAGGGGGGCTAGCGGGGATCACCGGGGAGCTGTTTTTT	CASSQGGLAGITGELFF
TRBV7-2	NA	TRBD2	19	TRBJ2-7	TGTGCCAGCAGCTTAGGCGGCCCAGCAACCGGGACTAGCGGGAGCGAGCAGTACTTC	CASSLGGPATGTSGSEQYF
TRBV7-8	large	NA	15	TRBJ2-1	TGTGCCAGCAGCTATCGGGGCAGAGGGGCACATGAGCAGTTCTTC	CASSYRGRGAHEQFF
TRBV5-1	many	NA	13	TRBJ2-1	TGCGCCAGCAGCTTGACCAGGAACAATGAGCAGTTCTTC	CASSLTRNNEQFF
TRBV7-2	few	NA	12	TRBJ2-5	TGTGCCAGCAGCCCAGGGTTGGCACCCCTCCACTTC	CASSPGLAPLHF
TRBV24-1	NA	NA	12	TRBJ2-5	TGTGCCACCAGTGCCCCTCAAGAGACCCAGTACTTC	CATSAPQETQYF
TRBV12-3/TRBV12-4	NA	TRBD2	15	TRBJ2-5	TGTGCCAGCAGTTTCGGCGGGACTAGGGGGGAGACCCAGTACTTC	CASSFGGTRGETQYF
TRBV7-3	few	TRBD1	15	TRBJ1-2	TGTGCCAGCAGCTTGTTAGGGACAGGGGGTAATGGCTACACCTTC	CASSLLGTGGNGYTF